This is a list of T cell receptor beta chains from one sample in a study of blood T cell repertoires in COVID-19. Data came from immunoSEQ multiplex PCR; TCRdb stores just in-frame clones and leaves some out. Of about 26,000 clones listed, around 86% were seen once; the top ten hold around an eighth. The source material was peripheral blood. These receptors were obtained from a human donor in a cohort sampled during active COVID-19. The donor label of this sample is uncertain. Both conserved end residues are part of each CDR3. The D gene is left open where the match is weak. Only some rows state a clone size, as once, few, many or a class for expanded clones.

v_call: TRBV4-2
clone_size: -
j_call: TRBJ2-5
d_call: TRBD2
cdr3_nt: TGTGCCAGCAGCCAGGGCGGGGGGGGACAAGAGACCCAGTACTTC
cdr3_aa: CASSQGGGGQETQYF

v_call: TRBV11-2
clone_size: few
j_call: TRBJ2-7
d_call: TRBD2
cdr3_nt: TGTGCCAGCAGCCCGGGACTAGCATCAGGCGAGCAGTACTTC
cdr3_aa: CASSPGLASGEQYF

v_call: TRBV11-2
clone_size: once
j_call: TRBJ2-2
d_call: TRBD1
cdr3_nt: TGTGCCAGCAGGGACAGGGGGCCCACCGGGGAGCTGTTTTTT
cdr3_aa: CASRDRGPTGELFF

v_call: TRBV11-2
clone_size: -
j_call: TRBJ1-2
d_call: -
cdr3_nt: TGTGCCAGCAGCTTAGAATCCGCGGGGGGGCATGGCTACACCTTC
cdr3_aa: CASSLESAGGHGYTF

v_call: TRBV5-6
clone_size: -
j_call: TRBJ2-1
d_call: TRBD1
cdr3_nt: TGTGCCAGCAGTAGGGACAGGCCTTACAATGAGCAGTTCTTC
cdr3_aa: CASSRDRPYNEQFF

v_call: TRBV2
clone_size: -
j_call: TRBJ2-6
d_call: TRBD1
cdr3_nt: TGTGCCAGCAGCCGGGACAGGGTAGGGGTTGGGGCCAACGTCCTGACTTTC
cdr3_aa: CASSRDRVGVGANVLTF

v_call: TRBV2
clone_size: -
j_call: TRBJ1-5
d_call: TRBD1
cdr3_nt: TGTGCCAGCAGGCAGGACAGGGGCAATCAGCCCCAGCATTTT
cdr3_aa: CASRQDRGNQPQHF

v_call: TRBV4-1
clone_size: -
j_call: TRBJ1-5
d_call: -
cdr3_nt: TGCGCCAGCAGCCCGACAGGAAAGGGCAATCAGCCCCAGCATTTT
cdr3_aa: CASSPTGKGNQPQHF

v_call: TRBV11-1
clone_size: -
j_call: TRBJ1-1
d_call: TRBD1
cdr3_nt: TGTGCCAGCAGCTCACAGGGGGAAGAAGCTTTCTTT
cdr3_aa: CASSSQGEEAFF

v_call: TRBV5-6
clone_size: -
j_call: TRBJ2-1
d_call: TRBD2
cdr3_nt: TGTGCCAGCAGCTTTTCCGGTTGGGGTAGCGGGGGGAATGAGCAGTTCTTC
cdr3_aa: CASSFSGWGSGGNEQFF

v_call: TRBV7-9
clone_size: -
j_call: TRBJ2-7
d_call: -
cdr3_nt: TGTGCCAGCAGTCAGAACCTCTACGAGCAGTACTTC
cdr3_aa: CASSQNLYEQYF

v_call: TRBV4-1
clone_size: -
j_call: TRBJ1-4
d_call: TRBD1
cdr3_nt: TGCGCCAGCAGCCAGAGGGGGCTTGATGAAAAACTGTTTTTT
cdr3_aa: CASSQRGLDEKLFF

v_call: TRBV5-1
clone_size: -
j_call: TRBJ2-5
d_call: TRBD2
cdr3_nt: TGCGCCAGCAGCTTTCTTACTAAGGTTGTAGCGGGGGCCGGGGAGACCCAGTACTTC
cdr3_aa: CASSFLTKVVAGAGETQYF

v_call: TRBV12-3/TRBV12-4
clone_size: -
j_call: TRBJ1-1
d_call: -
cdr3_nt: TGTGCCAGCAGTTCCGACAGCCACACTGAAGCTTTCTTT
cdr3_aa: CASSSDSHTEAFF

v_call: TRBV7-2
clone_size: -
j_call: TRBJ2-3
d_call: TRBD2
cdr3_nt: TGTGCCAGCAGCTTGGTAGCGGGGTTTAGCACAGATACGCAGTATTTT
cdr3_aa: CASSLVAGFSTDTQYF

v_call: TRBV6-1
clone_size: -
j_call: TRBJ1-5
d_call: TRBD1
cdr3_nt: TGTGCCAGCAGTGAGGACAGGGCCTTCAATCAGCCCCAGCATTTT
cdr3_aa: CASSEDRAFNQPQHF

v_call: TRBV9
clone_size: once
j_call: TRBJ2-7
d_call: -
cdr3_nt: TGTGCCAGCACCGTGGGGCCAGGGTCCTACGAGCAGTACTTC
cdr3_aa: CASTVGPGSYEQYF

v_call: TRBV18
clone_size: -
j_call: TRBJ1-5
d_call: -
cdr3_nt: TGTGCCAGCTCACCATCGGCACCGACTAACTATCAGCCCCAGCATTTT
cdr3_aa: CASSPSAPTNYQPQHF

v_call: TRBV6-6
clone_size: -
j_call: TRBJ2-7
d_call: TRBD2
cdr3_nt: TGTGCCAGCACCCCCGGTGGGGGGGATTCCTACGAGCAGTACTTC
cdr3_aa: CASTPGGGDSYEQYF

v_call: TRBV9
clone_size: -
j_call: TRBJ1-4
d_call: -
cdr3_nt: TGTGCCAGCAGCGTAGGGGGGGTTGCAACTAATGAAAAACTGTTTTTT
cdr3_aa: CASSVGGVATNEKLFF

v_call: TRBV20-1
clone_size: -
j_call: TRBJ2-1
d_call: -
cdr3_nt: TGCAGTGTCGGGACTCACAATGAGCAGTTCTTC
cdr3_aa: CSVGTHNEQFF

v_call: TRBV7-2
clone_size: -
j_call: TRBJ2-7
d_call: -
cdr3_nt: TGTGCCAGCAGCCTACGTTACGAGCAGTACTTC
cdr3_aa: CASSLRYEQYF

v_call: TRBV19
clone_size: once
j_call: TRBJ1-4
d_call: -
cdr3_nt: TGTGCCAGTACCGAGGTACGGAGAACTAATGAAAAACTGTTTTTT
cdr3_aa: CASTEVRRTNEKLFF

v_call: TRBV5-4
clone_size: -
j_call: TRBJ2-3
d_call: TRBD2
cdr3_nt: TGTGCCAGCAGCTCGAGGGGGGGGACTAGATCTAGCACAGATACGCAGTATTTT
cdr3_aa: CASSSRGGTRSSTDTQYF

v_call: TRBV30
clone_size: -
j_call: TRBJ1-5
d_call: -
cdr3_nt: TGTGCCTGGAGTCCACGAGGGGACATAAGCAATCAGCCCCAGCATTTT
cdr3_aa: CAWSPRGDISNQPQHF

v_call: TRBV29-1
clone_size: -
j_call: TRBJ2-2
d_call: -
cdr3_nt: TGCAGCGTTGGTCTTTCTTCGAACACCGGGGAGCTGTTTTTT
cdr3_aa: CSVGLSSNTGELFF

v_call: TRBV6-5
clone_size: -
j_call: TRBJ1-4
d_call: TRBD1
cdr3_nt: TGTGCCAGCAGCGCGGGACAGCATAATGAAAAACTGTTTTTT
cdr3_aa: CASSAGQHNEKLFF

v_call: TRBV21-1
clone_size: -
j_call: TRBJ2-1
d_call: -
cdr3_nt: TGTGCCAGCAGCAAAGGCTGCGGGACTAAGAGCAATGAGCAGTTCTTC
cdr3_aa: CASSKGCGTKSNEQFF

v_call: TRBV11-3
clone_size: -
j_call: TRBJ2-3
d_call: TRBD1
cdr3_nt: TGTGCCAGCAGCAAACAGGGGCCCAGGGATACGCAGTATTTT
cdr3_aa: CASSKQGPRDTQYF

v_call: TRBV9
clone_size: -
j_call: TRBJ2-2
d_call: -
cdr3_nt: TGTGCCAGCAGCGTCCGGGAGAAGGCGAACACCGGGGAGCTGTTTTTT
cdr3_aa: CASSVREKANTGELFF

v_call: TRBV28
clone_size: -
j_call: TRBJ2-7
d_call: -
cdr3_nt: TGTGCCAGCAGTTTCAGTGGGGCAGGGTCCCACGAGCAGTACTTC
cdr3_aa: CASSFSGAGSHEQYF

v_call: TRBV9
clone_size: -
j_call: TRBJ2-7
d_call: TRBD1
cdr3_nt: TGTGCCAGCAGCCTACGGGACAGGGGGTCCTACGAGCAGTACTTC
cdr3_aa: CASSLRDRGSYEQYF

v_call: TRBV19
clone_size: -
j_call: TRBJ2-2
d_call: -
cdr3_nt: TGTGCCAGTAGTATAAGGGGTCCTCCCTCCACCGGGGAGCTGTTTTTT
cdr3_aa: CASSIRGPPSTGELFF

v_call: TRBV9
clone_size: -
j_call: TRBJ1-6
d_call: -
cdr3_nt: TGTGCCAGCAGCGCCGGAGCGACAGGTGAGAATTCACCCCTCCACTTT
cdr3_aa: CASSAGATGENSPLHF

v_call: TRBV18
clone_size: -
j_call: TRBJ2-5
d_call: TRBD2
cdr3_nt: TGTGCCAGCTCACCTACTAGCGTCACCAAAGAGACCCAGTACTTC
cdr3_aa: CASSPTSVTKETQYF

v_call: TRBV21-1
clone_size: -
j_call: TRBJ2-7
d_call: -
cdr3_nt: TGTGCCAGCAGCACTTCTGACAGGGGTCCCGAACCTAGCTCCTACGAGCAGTACTTC
cdr3_aa: CASSTSDRGPEPSSYEQYF

v_call: TRBV11-3
clone_size: -
j_call: TRBJ2-2
d_call: TRBD1
cdr3_nt: TGTGCCAGCAGCTTATACTCGACAGGGTCCGGCACCGGGGAGCTGTTTTTT
cdr3_aa: CASSLYSTGSGTGELFF

v_call: TRBV28
clone_size: -
j_call: TRBJ1-2
d_call: -
cdr3_nt: TGTGCCAGCAGTCTACAGGGACCTAATGGCTACACCTTC
cdr3_aa: CASSLQGPNGYTF

v_call: TRBV5-4
clone_size: -
j_call: TRBJ1-2
d_call: TRBD1
cdr3_nt: TGTGCCAGTTCACTTGACAGGGCGAGAAACTATGGCTACACCTTC
cdr3_aa: CASSLDRARNYGYTF

v_call: TRBV6-6
clone_size: -
j_call: TRBJ1-3
d_call: -
cdr3_nt: TGTGCCAGCAGTTACGAGGGCGGGGTCGGAAACACCATATATTTT
cdr3_aa: CASSYEGGVGNTIYF

v_call: TRBV19
clone_size: -
j_call: TRBJ1-5
d_call: TRBD1
cdr3_nt: TGTGCCAGTAGTATAGGGGACAGCTCTTCGCCCCAGCATTTT
cdr3_aa: CASSIGDSSSPQHF

v_call: TRBV25-1
clone_size: once
j_call: TRBJ2-3
d_call: -
cdr3_nt: TGTGCCAGCAGTGACTTCGGCACAGATACGCAGTATTTT
cdr3_aa: CASSDFGTDTQYF

v_call: TRBV10-3
clone_size: -
j_call: TRBJ1-3
d_call: -
cdr3_nt: TGTGCCATCAACCCGCGGGGGGAAAGTGGAAACACCATATATTTT
cdr3_aa: CAINPRGESGNTIYF

v_call: TRBV6-1
clone_size: -
j_call: TRBJ1-1
d_call: -
cdr3_nt: TGTGCCAGCAGGGAAGACAAGAACACTGAAGCTTTCTTT
cdr3_aa: CASREDKNTEAFF

v_call: TRBV19
clone_size: -
j_call: TRBJ2-3
d_call: -
cdr3_nt: TGTGCCAGCACCGGGGCGGGGCGGGTTGCAGATACGCAGTATTTT
cdr3_aa: CASTGAGRVADTQYF

v_call: TRBV5-1
clone_size: -
j_call: TRBJ2-2
d_call: TRBD1
cdr3_nt: TGCGCCAGCAGCTTGGCGCCGGGACAGGGGATAACCGGGGAGCTGTTTTTT
cdr3_aa: CASSLAPGQGITGELFF

v_call: TRBV18
clone_size: -
j_call: TRBJ1-5
d_call: -
cdr3_nt: TGTGCCAGCTCGCAAAGGCAGGGTAGCAATCAGCCCCAGCATTTT
cdr3_aa: CASSQRQGSNQPQHF

v_call: TRBV25-1
clone_size: -
j_call: TRBJ2-2
d_call: -
cdr3_nt: TGTGCCAGCAGTGAATTGAGGGATAACACCGGGGAGCTGTTTTTT
cdr3_aa: CASSELRDNTGELFF

v_call: TRBV3-1/TRBV3-2
clone_size: -
j_call: TRBJ2-5
d_call: TRBD2
cdr3_nt: TGTGCCAGCAGCCAAGCGGGGGGGGGAGAGACCCAGTACTTC
cdr3_aa: CASSQAGGGETQYF

v_call: TRBV3-1/TRBV3-2
clone_size: -
j_call: TRBJ1-1
d_call: -
cdr3_nt: TGTGCCAGCAGCCAACAAAGGACAGATAGTAACACTGAAGCTTTCTTT
cdr3_aa: CASSQQRTDSNTEAFF

v_call: TRBV5-1
clone_size: -
j_call: TRBJ2-7
d_call: TRBD1
cdr3_nt: TGCGCCAGCAGCTTGACAGGGGGCGCGTACGAGCAGTACTTC
cdr3_aa: CASSLTGGAYEQYF

v_call: TRBV6-2/TRBV6-3
clone_size: -
j_call: TRBJ2-7
d_call: TRBD1
cdr3_nt: TGTGCCAGCAGTTTGCCGGGACAGGGGGCTAAGGAGCAGTACTTC
cdr3_aa: CASSLPGQGAKEQYF

v_call: TRBV3-1/TRBV3-2
clone_size: once
j_call: TRBJ2-7
d_call: TRBD1
cdr3_nt: TGTGCCAGCAGCCAAGCTACAGGGGTCTACGAGCAGTACTTC
cdr3_aa: CASSQATGVYEQYF

v_call: TRBV7-6
clone_size: -
j_call: TRBJ2-5
d_call: -
cdr3_nt: TGTGCCAGCAGCTTCAAGCAACAGTATCAAGAGACCCAGTACTTC
cdr3_aa: CASSFKQQYQETQYF

v_call: TRBV5-1
clone_size: -
j_call: TRBJ2-7
d_call: -
cdr3_nt: TGCGCCAGCAGCGCCGGTTCGTCCTACGAGCAGTACTTC
cdr3_aa: CASSAGSSYEQYF

v_call: TRBV7-8
clone_size: -
j_call: TRBJ2-2
d_call: -
cdr3_nt: TGTGCCAGCAGCTTAGATTCGGTAACCGGGGAGCTGTTTTTT
cdr3_aa: CASSLDSVTGELFF

v_call: TRBV7-2
clone_size: -
j_call: TRBJ2-1
d_call: TRBD2
cdr3_nt: TGTGCCAGCAGCTTATGGAACGCGGGGGGCCACTACAATGAGCAGTTCTTC
cdr3_aa: CASSLWNAGGHYNEQFF